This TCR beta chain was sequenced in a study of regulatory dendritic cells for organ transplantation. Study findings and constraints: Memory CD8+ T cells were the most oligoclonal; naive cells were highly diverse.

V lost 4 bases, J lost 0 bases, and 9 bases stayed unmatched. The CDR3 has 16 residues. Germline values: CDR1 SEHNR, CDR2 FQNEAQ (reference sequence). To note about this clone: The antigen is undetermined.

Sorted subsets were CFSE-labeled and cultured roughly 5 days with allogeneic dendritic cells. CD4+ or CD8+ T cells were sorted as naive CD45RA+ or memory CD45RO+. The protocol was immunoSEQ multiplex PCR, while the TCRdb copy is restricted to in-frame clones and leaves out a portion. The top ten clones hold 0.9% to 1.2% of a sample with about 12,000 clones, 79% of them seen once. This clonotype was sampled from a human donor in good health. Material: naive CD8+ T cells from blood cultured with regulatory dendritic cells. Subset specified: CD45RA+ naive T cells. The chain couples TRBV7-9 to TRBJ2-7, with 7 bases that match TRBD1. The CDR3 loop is CASSWTEQGPSYEQYF. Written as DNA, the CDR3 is TGTGCCAGCAGCTGGACTGAACAGGGGCCCTCCTACGAGCAGTACTTC.